This passage covers 16 T cell receptor beta chains from one sample sequenced in a study of T cells in localized non-small cell lung cancer (TCRdb year 2020). The receptor library was made with the immunoSEQ multiplex PCR assay. Not all clones reach the TCRdb copy of this immuneACCESS table, which keeps in-frame sequences only. Checked studies attribute under half of the gap to unresolved V genes and leave the rest unexplained. This sample is represented by 30,000 or so clones; nearly 90% of them were singletons. Less than 5% of the sample is held by the ten biggest clonotypes. The sequences come from peripheral blood mononuclear cells, collected before any cancer treatment. Source of these receptors: a woman aged 35 to 75 with stage III lung adenocarcinoma.

The rearrangement joins TRBV28 to TRBJ2-5; D unresolved. Germline V lookup: CDR1 MDHEN, CDR2 SYDVKM. V was trimmed by 6 bases and J by 5 bases, leaving 7 bases between them. This CDR3 comprises 11 residues. The chain's CDR3 is CASSLRETQYF. Here the CDR3 DNA reads TGTGCCAGCAGCCTGAGGGAGACCCAGTACTTC. The entire variable domain, with the rest obtained from reference TRBV28 and TRBJ2-5, is as follows: DVKVTQSSRYLVKRTGEKVFLECVQDMDHENMFWYRQDPGLGLRLIYFSYDVKMKEKGDIPEGYSVSREKKERFSLILESASTNQTSMYLCASSLRETQYFGPGTRLLVL.

The chain employs TRBV6-1 and TRBJ2-5, with TRBD1 as a possible D gene (5 bases). The V gene lost 3 bases and the J gene lost 7 bases, with 15 bases spanning the gap. The V gene's germline CDR1 is MNHNS and CDR2 SASEGT. The CDR3 runs to 14 residues. CDR3 protein: CASSEGPSPRTQYF. The CDR3, as DNA: TGTGCCAGCAGTGAGGGGCCCTCCCCAAGGACCCAGTACTTC.

The rearrangement joins TRBV2 to TRBJ2-4; 8 bases fit TRBD2. The junction had 14 bases not matched to a gene; V was cut back by 4 bases and J by 3 bases. Germline CDR1 is SNHLY and CDR2 is FYNNEI. CDR3 length equals 18 residues. CDR3: CASSGQRGFSTGKNIQYF. The CDR3 coding sequence is TGTGCCAGCAGTGGCCAGCGGGGGTTCTCTACGGGCAAAAACATTCAGTACTTC.

The chain uses TRBV11-2 and TRBJ2-1; 9 bases fit TRBD2. Germline CDR1 reads SGHAT; CDR2 reads FQNNGV. Trimming took 4 bases from V and 4 from J; bases not matched to a gene: 2. The CDR3 has 14 residues. The DNA for the CDR3 is TGTGCCAGCAGCTATAGCGGGAGATACAATGAGCAGTTCTTC. It codes for CASSYSGRYNEQFF. The entire variable domain, with the rest obtained from reference TRBV11-2 and TRBJ2-1, is as follows: EAGVAQSPRYKIIEKRQSVAFWCNPISGHATLYWYQQILGQGPKLLIQFQNNGVVDDSQLPKDRFSAERLKGVDSTLKIQPAKLEDSAVYLCASSYSGRYNEQFFGPGTRLTVL.

The rearrangement links TRBV5-8 to TRBJ2-7; a possible D gene is TRBD2 (5 bases). Germline CDR1 SGHTS, CDR2 YDEGEE. The CDR3 has 13 amino acids. Trimming pared 4 bases from V and 2 bases from J, leaving 10 bases between. The CDR3 coding sequence is TGTGCCAGCAGCCAACTAGGCCCCTACGAGCAGTACTTC. It codes for CASSQLGPYEQYF. The full variable domain, completed using reference TRBV5-8 and TRBJ2-7, is EAGVTQSPTHLIKTRGQQATLRCSPISGHTSVYWYQQALGLGLQFLLWYDEGEERNRGNFPPRFSGRQFPNYSSELNVNALELEDSALYLCASSQLGPYEQYFGPGTRLTVT.

V gene TRBV7-2 combines with J gene TRBJ2-5; possibly TRBD1 or TRBD2 for D (6 bases each). This CDR3 has 16 amino acids. Germline assignment: CDR1 SGHTA and CDR2 FQGNSA. Trimming shortened V by 5 bases and J by 0 bases, and 16 bases separated the two germline ends. The CDR3 DNA sequence: TGTGCCAGCAGCCCTGGAGGGGGGTCGTACCAAGAGACCCAGTACTTC. This translates into CASSPGGGSYQETQYF.

The chain joins TRBV5-1 to TRBJ2-2, with D perhaps matching TRBD1 (5 bases). The V and J ends lost 5 bases and 3 bases respectively, with 11 bases between them. The CDR3 contains 14 residues. Germline V gene lookup returns CDR1 SGHRS and CDR2 YFSETQ. DNA for the CDR3: TGCGCCAGCAGACAGGACCCTGACACCGGGGAGCTGTTTTTT. Its protein is CASRQDPDTGELFF.

This rearrangement joins TRBV7-3 to TRBJ2-1; 10 bases are shared with TRBD2. The CDR3 runs to 16 residues. Germline CDR1 and CDR2: SGHTA and FQGTGA. V shed 4 bases and J 2 bases; nucleotides not matched to a gene: 5. For the CDR3, the DNA is TGTGCCAGCAGCTCGCAAAGCGGGGGGGCCTACAATGAGCAGTTCTTC. It specifies CASSSQSGGAYNEQFF.

The chain couples TRBV18 to TRBJ2-7; 11 bases agree with TRBD1. This CDR3 spans 14 amino acids. V lost 6 bases and J lost 4; bases outside the gene matches: 5. From germline, CDR1 is KGHSH and CDR2 LQKENI. The DNA for the CDR3 is TGTGCCAGCTCTCAGGACAGGGGGCGATACGAGCAGTACTTC. Its protein product is CASSQDRGRYEQYF.

The rearrangement links TRBV5-6 to TRBJ1-1; maybe TRBD1 (6 bases). CDR1 and CDR2 from the germline V gene are SGHDT and YYEEEE. The CDR3 runs 14 residues. Trimming stripped 5 bases from V and 1 base from J, with 12 bases between. In DNA form, the CDR3 reads TGTGCCAGCAGGTACAGGGCCTCGAACACTGAAGCTTTCTTT. Translated, it gives CASRYRASNTEAFF. Using reference TRBV5-6 and TRBJ1-1 for the parts outside the CDR3, the full variable domain is DAGVTQSPTHLIKTRGQQVTLRCSPKSGHDTVSWYQQALGQGPQFIFQYYEEEERQRGNFPDRFSGHQFPNYSSELNVNALLLGDSALYLCASRYRASNTEAFFGQGTRLTVV.

This chain uses TRBV30 with TRBJ2-3; perhaps TRBD1 as D (5 bases). There are 15 residues in the CDR3. V lost 3 bases and J lost 5, with 18 bases in between. Germline V gene data show CDR1 as GTSNPN and CDR2 as SVGIG (reference sequence). The CDR3 DNA reads as TGTGCCTGGAGCGAACTGGGGCTGGGCGGAGATACGCAGTATTTT. The encoded protein is CAWSELGLGGDTQYF.

The gene calls are TRBV13 and TRBJ2-7, with 7 bases lining up with TRBD2. Germline lookup yields CDR1 PRHDT and CDR2 FYEKMQ (reference sequence). The V segment lost 1 base and the J segment 0 bases; nucleotides outside the gene matches: 9. The CDR3 extends over 17 amino acids. CDR3 sequence: CASSLEGSGSYSYEQYF. CDR3 sequence (DNA): TGTGCCAGCAGCTTAGAGGGTAGCGGGTCTTACTCCTACGAGCAGTACTTC.

DNA for the CDR3: TGCGCCAGCAGTGACCGGGGGGGCACAGATACGCAGTATTTT. Translating it yields CASSDRGGTDTQYF. The chain carries TRBV5-1 and TRBJ2-3, with TRBD2 matching 7 bases. Germline V gene data show CDR1 as SGHRS and CDR2 as YFSETQ. Unmatched junction bases numbered 4, after V lost 5 bases and J lost 1 base. This CDR3 is 14 amino acids long.

The J gene is TRBJ2-3, the V gene TRBV27; 7 bases map to TRBD2. The CDR3 loop spans 14 amino acids. The germline V gene has CDR1 MNHEY and CDR2 SMNVEV (reference sequence). The junction had 6 bases not matched to a gene; V was cut back by 7 bases and J by 2 bases. The CDR3 DNA reads TGTGCCAGCACCGTAGCGGGCGCCACAGATACGCAGTATTTT. It is translated as CASTVAGATDTQYF.

V gene TRBV10-1 combines with J gene TRBJ2-1; 11 bases map to TRBD2. V shed 6 bases and J 5 bases; nucleotides not matched to a gene: 18. Germline loops: CDR1 WNHNN, CDR2 SYGVQD (reference sequence). The length of the CDR3 is 19 residues. Written as DNA, the CDR3 is TGCGCCAGCAGGACGCAGGGGATAAGGGCACTAGCGGGGGACAATGAGCAGTTCTTC. It specifies CASRTQGIRALAGDNEQFF.

The chain uses TRBV11-2 and TRBJ2-1; TRBD2 matches 7 bases. Losses at the gene ends were 1 base for V and 7 bases for J; bases not matched to a gene: 10. This CDR3 has 16 amino acids. In germline, CDR1 is SGHAT, CDR2 FQNNGV. CDR3 nucleotide sequence: TGTGCCAGCAGCTTAGGGCCCGCGGGAGCTCTTAATGAGCAGTTCTTC. Encoded protein: CASSLGPAGALNEQFF. Using reference TRBV11-2 and TRBJ2-1 for the parts outside the CDR3, the full variable domain is EAGVAQSPRYKIIEKRQSVAFWCNPISGHATLYWYQQILGQGPKLLIQFQNNGVVDDSQLPKDRFSAERLKGVDSTLKIQPAKLEDSAVYLCASSLGPAGALNEQFFGPGTRLTVL.